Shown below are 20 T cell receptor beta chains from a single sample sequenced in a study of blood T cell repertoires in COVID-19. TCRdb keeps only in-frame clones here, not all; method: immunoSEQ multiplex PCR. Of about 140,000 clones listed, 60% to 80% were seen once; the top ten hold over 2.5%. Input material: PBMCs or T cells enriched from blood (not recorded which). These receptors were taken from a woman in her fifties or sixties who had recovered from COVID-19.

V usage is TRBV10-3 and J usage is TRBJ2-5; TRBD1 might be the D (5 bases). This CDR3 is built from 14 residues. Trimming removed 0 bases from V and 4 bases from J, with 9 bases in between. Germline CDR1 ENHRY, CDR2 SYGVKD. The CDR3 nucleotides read TGTGCCATCAGTGAGTCAGGGGCCCGAGAGACCCAGTACTTC. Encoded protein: CAISESGARETQYF.

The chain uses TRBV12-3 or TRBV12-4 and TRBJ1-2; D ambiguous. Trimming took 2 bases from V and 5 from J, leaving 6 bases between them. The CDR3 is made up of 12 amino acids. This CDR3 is CASSLYAYGYTF. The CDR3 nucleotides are TGTGCCAGCAGTTTATATGCGTATGGCTACACCTTC.

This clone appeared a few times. This CDR3 reads CASSPSGVPYEQYF. The CDR3 region has the DNA TGTGCCAGCAGTCCGTCAGGGGTTCCCTACGAGCAGTACTTC. This chain links TRBV6-5 with TRBJ2-7, with D possibly being TRBD1 (6 bases). V was pared by 5 bases and J by 2 bases, with 13 bases between. The CDR3 sequence is 14 residues long. Germline CDR1 and CDR2: MNHEY and SVGAGI.

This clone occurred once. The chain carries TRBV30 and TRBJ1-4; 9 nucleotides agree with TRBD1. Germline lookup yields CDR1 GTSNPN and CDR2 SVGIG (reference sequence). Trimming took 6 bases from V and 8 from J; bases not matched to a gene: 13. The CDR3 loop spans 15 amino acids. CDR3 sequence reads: CACSSWDRVDEKLFF. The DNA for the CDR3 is TGTGCCTGTTCCTCCTGGGACAGGGTGGACGAAAAACTGTTTTTT. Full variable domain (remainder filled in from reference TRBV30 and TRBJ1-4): SQTIHQWPATLVQPVGSPLSLECTVEGTSNPNLYWYRQAAGRGLQLLFYSVGIGQISSEVPQNLSASRPQDRQFILSSKKLLLSDSGFYLCACSSWDRVDEKLFFGSGTQLSVL.

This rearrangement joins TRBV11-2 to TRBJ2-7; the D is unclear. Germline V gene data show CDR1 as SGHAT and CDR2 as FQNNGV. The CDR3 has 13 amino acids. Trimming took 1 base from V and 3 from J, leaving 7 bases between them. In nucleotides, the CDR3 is TGTGCCAGCAGCTTAGGAGTTTACTACGAGCAGTACTTC. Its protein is CASSLGVYYEQYF.

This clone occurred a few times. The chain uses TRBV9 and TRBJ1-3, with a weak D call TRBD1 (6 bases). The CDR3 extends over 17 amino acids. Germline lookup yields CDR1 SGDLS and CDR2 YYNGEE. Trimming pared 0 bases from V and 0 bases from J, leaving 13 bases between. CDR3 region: CASSVGPGHPSGNTIYF. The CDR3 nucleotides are TGTGCCAGCAGCGTAGGCCCGGGACACCCCTCTGGAAACACCATATATTTT.

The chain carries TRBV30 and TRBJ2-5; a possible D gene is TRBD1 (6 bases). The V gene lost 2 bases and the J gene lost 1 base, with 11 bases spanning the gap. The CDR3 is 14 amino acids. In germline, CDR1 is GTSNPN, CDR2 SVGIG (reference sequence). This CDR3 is CAWSSWTVQETQYF. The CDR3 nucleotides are TGTGCCTGGAGTTCTTGGACAGTCCAAGAGACCCAGTACTTC.

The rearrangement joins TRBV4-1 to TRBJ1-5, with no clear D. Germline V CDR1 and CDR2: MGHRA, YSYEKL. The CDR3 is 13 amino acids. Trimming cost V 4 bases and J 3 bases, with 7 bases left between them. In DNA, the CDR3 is TGCGCCAGCAGCCGAGGATTCAATCAGCCCCAGCATTTT. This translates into CASSRGFNQPQHF.

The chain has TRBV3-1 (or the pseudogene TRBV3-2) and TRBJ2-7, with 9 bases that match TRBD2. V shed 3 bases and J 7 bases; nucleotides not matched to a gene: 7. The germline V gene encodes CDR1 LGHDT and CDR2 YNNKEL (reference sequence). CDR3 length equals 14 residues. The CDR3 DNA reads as TGTGCCAGCAGCCAGGGCGGGGGGGCTAAAGAGCAGTACTTC. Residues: CASSQGGGAKEQYF.

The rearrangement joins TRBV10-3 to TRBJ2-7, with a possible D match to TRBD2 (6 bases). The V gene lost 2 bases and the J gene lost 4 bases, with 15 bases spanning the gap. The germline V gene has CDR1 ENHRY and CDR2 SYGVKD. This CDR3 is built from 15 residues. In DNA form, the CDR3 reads TGTGCCATCAGTGAGCCGACGGGACTCAGTTACGAGCAGTACTTC. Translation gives CAISEPTGLSYEQYF.

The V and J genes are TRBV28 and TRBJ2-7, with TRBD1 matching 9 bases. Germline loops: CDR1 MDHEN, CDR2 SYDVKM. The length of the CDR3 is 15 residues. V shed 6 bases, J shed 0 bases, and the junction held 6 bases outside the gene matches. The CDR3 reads CASSSGQGRSYEQYF. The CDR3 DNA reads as TGTGCCAGCAGCTCGGGACAGGGCCGCTCCTACGAGCAGTACTTC.

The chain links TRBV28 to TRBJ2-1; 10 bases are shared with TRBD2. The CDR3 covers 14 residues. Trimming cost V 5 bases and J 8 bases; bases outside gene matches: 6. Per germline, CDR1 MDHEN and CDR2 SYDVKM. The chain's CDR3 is CASSGAGGQDEQFF. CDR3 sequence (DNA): TGTGCCAGCAGTGGAGCGGGAGGGCAAGATGAGCAGTTCTTC.

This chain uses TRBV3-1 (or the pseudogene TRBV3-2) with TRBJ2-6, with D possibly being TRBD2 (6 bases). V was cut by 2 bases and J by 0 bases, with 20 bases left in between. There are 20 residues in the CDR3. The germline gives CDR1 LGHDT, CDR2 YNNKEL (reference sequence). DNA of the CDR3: TGTGCCAGCAGCCAACTACTTGGGAGGACCCCAGGCTCTGGGGCCAACGTCCTGACTTTC. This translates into CASSQLLGRTPGSGANVLTF.

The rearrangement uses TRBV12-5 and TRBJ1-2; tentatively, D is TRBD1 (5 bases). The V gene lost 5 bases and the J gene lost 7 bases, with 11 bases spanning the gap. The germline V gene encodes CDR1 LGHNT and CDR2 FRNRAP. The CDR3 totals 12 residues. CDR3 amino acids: CASGPGGFGYTF. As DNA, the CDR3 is TGTGCTAGTGGTCCGGGGGGGTTTGGCTACACCTTC.

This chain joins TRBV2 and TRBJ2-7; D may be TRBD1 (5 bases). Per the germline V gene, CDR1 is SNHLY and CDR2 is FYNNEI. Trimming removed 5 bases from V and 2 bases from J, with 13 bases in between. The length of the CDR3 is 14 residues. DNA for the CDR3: TGTGCCAGCAGTCCCGCGGACATTACCTACGAGCAGTACTTC. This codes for CASSPADITYEQYF.

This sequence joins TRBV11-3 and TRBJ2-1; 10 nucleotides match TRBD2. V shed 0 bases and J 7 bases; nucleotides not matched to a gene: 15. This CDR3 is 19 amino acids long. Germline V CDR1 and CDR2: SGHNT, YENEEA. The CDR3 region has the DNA TGTGCCAGCAGCTTAGACTCTCTTTGGCGGCTAGCGGGGGCAAATGAGCAGTTCTTC. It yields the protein CASSLDSLWRLAGANEQFF.

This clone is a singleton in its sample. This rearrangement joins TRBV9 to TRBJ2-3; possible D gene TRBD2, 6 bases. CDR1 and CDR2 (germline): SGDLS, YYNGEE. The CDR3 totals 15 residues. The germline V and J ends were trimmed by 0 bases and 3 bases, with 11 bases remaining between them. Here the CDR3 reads CASSVELASTDTQYF. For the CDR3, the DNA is TGTGCCAGCAGCGTAGAACTAGCTTCTACAGATACGCAGTATTTT.

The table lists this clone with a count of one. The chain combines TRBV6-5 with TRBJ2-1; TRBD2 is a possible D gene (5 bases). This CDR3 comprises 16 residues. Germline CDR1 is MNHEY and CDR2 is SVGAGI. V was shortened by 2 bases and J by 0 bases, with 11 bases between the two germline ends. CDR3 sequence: CASSYPPGSSYNEQFF. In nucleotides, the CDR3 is TGTGCCAGCAGTTACCCCCCGGGGAGCTCCTACAATGAGCAGTTCTTC.

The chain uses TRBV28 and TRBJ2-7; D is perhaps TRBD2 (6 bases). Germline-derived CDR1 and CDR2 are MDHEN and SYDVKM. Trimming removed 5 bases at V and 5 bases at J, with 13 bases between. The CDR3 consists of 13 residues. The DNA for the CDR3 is TGTGCCAGCAGTCCATGGGGGGTTGACGAGCAGTACTTC. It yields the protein CASSPWGVDEQYF.

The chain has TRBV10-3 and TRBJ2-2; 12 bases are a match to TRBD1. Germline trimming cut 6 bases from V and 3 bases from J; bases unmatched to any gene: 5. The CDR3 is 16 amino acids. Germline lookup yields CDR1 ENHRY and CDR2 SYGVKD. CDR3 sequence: CAIRPGQGADTGELFF. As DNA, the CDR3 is TGTGCCATCAGGCCGGGACAGGGGGCTGACACCGGGGAGCTGTTTTTT.